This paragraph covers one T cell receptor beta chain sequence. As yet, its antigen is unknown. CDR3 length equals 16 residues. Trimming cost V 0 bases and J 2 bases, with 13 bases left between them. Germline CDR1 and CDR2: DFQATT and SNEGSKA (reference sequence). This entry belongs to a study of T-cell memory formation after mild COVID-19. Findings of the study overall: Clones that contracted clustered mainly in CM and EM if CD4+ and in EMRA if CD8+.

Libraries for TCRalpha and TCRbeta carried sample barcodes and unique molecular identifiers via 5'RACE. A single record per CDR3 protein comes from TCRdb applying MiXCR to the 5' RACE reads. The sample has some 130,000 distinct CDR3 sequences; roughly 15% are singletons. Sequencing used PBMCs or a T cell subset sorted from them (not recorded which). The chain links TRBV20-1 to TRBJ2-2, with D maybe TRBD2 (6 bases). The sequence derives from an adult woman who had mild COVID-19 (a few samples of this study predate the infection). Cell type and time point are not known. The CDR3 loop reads CSARDWGTGNTGELFF. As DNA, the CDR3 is TGCAGTGCTAGAGATTGGGGGACTGGCAACACCGGGGAGCTGTTTTTT.